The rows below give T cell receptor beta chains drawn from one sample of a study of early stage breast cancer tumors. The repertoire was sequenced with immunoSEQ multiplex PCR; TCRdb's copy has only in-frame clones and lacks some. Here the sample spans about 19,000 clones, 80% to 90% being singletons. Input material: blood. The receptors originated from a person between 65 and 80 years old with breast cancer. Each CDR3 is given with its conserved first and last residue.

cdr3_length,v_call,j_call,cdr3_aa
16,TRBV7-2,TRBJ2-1,CASSLAVSRSYNEQFF
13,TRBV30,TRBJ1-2,CAWSVGSGFGYTF
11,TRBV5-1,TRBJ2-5,CASSSVETQYF
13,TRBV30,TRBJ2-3,CAWTSGGRDTQYF
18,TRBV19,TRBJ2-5,CASSMQGLAGGRGETQYF
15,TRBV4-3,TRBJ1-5,CASSQELGGNQPQHF
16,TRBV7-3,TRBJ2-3,CASSFRTSGGTDTQYF
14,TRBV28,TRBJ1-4,CASSLDSRSEKLFF
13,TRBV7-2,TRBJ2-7,CASSSVQGYEQYF
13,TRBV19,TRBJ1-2,CASRSDRDYGYTF
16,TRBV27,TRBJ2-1,CASSGPTLRGPNEQFF
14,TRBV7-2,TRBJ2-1,CASSHSGAKWFQFF
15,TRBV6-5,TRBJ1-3,CASSMGQYSGNTIYF
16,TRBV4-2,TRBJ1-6,CASSQLRGTGNSPLHF
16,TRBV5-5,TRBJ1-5,CASSLAHSYSNQPQHF
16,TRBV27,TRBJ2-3,CASSLSSRGGADTQYF
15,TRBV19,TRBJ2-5,CASSVSGTGVETQYF
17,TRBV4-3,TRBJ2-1,CASSQDPLAGGRNEQFF
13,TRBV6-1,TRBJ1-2,CASRDRGYKGYTF
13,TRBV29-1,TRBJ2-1,CSVLAGGRNEQFF
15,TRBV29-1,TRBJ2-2,CSVVGNTGGTGELFF
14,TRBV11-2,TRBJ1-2,CASSLGDTNYGYTF
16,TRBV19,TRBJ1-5,CASSGQGLRNNQPQHF
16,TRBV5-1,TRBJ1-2,CASSLAPQGGVYGYTF
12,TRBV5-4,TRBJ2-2,CASSLPSGELFF
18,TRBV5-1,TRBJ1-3,CASSPQGQGGSYGNTIYF